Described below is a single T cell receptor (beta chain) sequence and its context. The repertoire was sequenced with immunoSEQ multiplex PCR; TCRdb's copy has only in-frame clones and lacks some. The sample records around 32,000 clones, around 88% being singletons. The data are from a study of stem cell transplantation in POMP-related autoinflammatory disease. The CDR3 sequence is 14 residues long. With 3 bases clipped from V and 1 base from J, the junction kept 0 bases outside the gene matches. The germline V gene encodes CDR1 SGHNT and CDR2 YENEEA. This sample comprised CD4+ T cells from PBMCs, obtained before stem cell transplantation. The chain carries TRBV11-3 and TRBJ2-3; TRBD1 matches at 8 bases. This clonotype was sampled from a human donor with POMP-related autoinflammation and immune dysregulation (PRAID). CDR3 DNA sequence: TGTGCCAGCAGCTTGACAGGGGGCACAGATACGCAGTATTTT. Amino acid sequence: CASSLTGGTDTQYF.